Listed here are 32 T cell receptor beta chains from one sample, sequenced in a study of technical replicates of blood from four donors. Assay: immunoSEQ multiplex PCR; the TCRdb copy retains only in-frame clones and omits some. The sample has 75,000 to 100,000 clones; approximately 95% are singletons. The sample comprised T cells isolated from PBMCs. These receptors originate from a human donor in good health.

V usage is TRBV5-1 and J usage is TRBJ2-7; 10 bases fit TRBD1. The CDR3 contains 16 residues. CDR1 is SGHRS and CDR2 is YFSETQ in the germline V gene. V was clipped by 4 bases and J by 3 bases; unmatched bases: 10. CDR3 protein: CASSTEPGQGRYEQYF. The CDR3 DNA reads TGCGCCAGCAGCACCGAGCCGGGACAGGGGCGCTACGAGCAGTACTTC.

This chain connects TRBV19 to TRBJ2-3; 11 bases line up with TRBD2. Germline V gene lookup returns CDR1 LNHDA and CDR2 SQIVND (reference sequence). The CDR3 runs to 19 residues. J was trimmed by 7 bases and V by 0 bases; bases with no gene match: 15. The CDR3 region has the DNA TGTGCCAGTAGTATAGAAGGCACCTTAGCGGGGGGGGCCGTTCATACGCAGTATTTT. Translation gives CASSIEGTLAGGAVHTQYF.

The chain uses TRBV7-2 and TRBJ1-1; no reliable D call. Trimming left V 0 bases short and J 1 base short, with 3 bases between. CDR1 and CDR2 (germline): SGHTA, FQGNSA. The CDR3 is 13 residues long. CDR3 loop: CASSLARNTEAFF. The CDR3 nucleotides read TGTGCCAGCAGCTTAGCGCGGAACACTGAAGCTTTCTTT.

This rearrangement joins TRBV6-6 to TRBJ1-6; 9 nucleotides match TRBD1. V shed 6 bases, J shed 10 bases, and the junction held 7 bases outside the gene matches. CDR1 and CDR2 (germline): MNHNY, SVGAGI (reference sequence). The CDR3 sequence is 14 residues long. CDR3 protein: CASREQGARSPLHF. The DNA for the CDR3 is TGTGCCAGCAGAGAACAGGGGGCGCGGTCACCCCTCCACTTT.

This clone turned up a few times. This chain connects TRBV9 to TRBJ2-1, with 11 nucleotides matching TRBD1. The length of the CDR3 is 15 residues. After removal of 3 bases from V and 2 bases from J, the junction contained 1 base not matched to a gene. CDR1 and CDR2 (germline): SGDLS, YYNGEE. DNA of the CDR3: TGTGCCAGCAGCGCGGGACAGGGGGCCTACAATGAGCAGTTCTTC. Protein sequence: CASSAGQGAYNEQFF.

The chain joins TRBV15 to TRBJ1-2; D is unresolved. The V end was cut by 0 bases, the J end by 0 bases, with 5 bases between. The CDR3 spans 14 residues. Germline CDR1 and CDR2: LNHNV and YYDKDF (reference sequence). DNA of the CDR3: TGTGCCACCAGCAGAGATTTTACTAACTATGGCTACACCTTC. Translated: CATSRDFTNYGYTF.

The rearrangement links TRBV11-3 to TRBJ1-1; TRBD1 aligns across 7 bases. Trimming cost V 5 bases and J 5 bases; bases outside gene matches: 5. CDR1 is SGHNT, CDR2 YENEEA, per germline. CDR3 length equals 13 residues. This chain's CDR3 is CASSLSRGTEAFF. The CDR3 DNA reads as TGTGCCAGCAGCCTTTCCAGGGGGACTGAAGCTTTCTTT.

This chain links TRBV29-1 with TRBJ1-2; the match to TRBD1 covers 8 bases. V dropped 5 bases and J dropped 0; count of bases not matched to a gene: 8. From germline, CDR1 is SQVTM and CDR2 ANQGSEA. CDR3 length: 15 amino acids. CDR3 in DNA: TGCAGCGTTTTACAGGGGGGAAATTCTAACTATGGCTACACCTTC. Protein: CSVLQGGNSNYGYTF.

A single count supports this clone. The CDR3 protein is CASSEYEGAVNTEAFF. The CDR3 nucleotides read TGTGCCAGCAGTGAATATGAGGGGGCCGTGAACACTGAAGCTTTCTTT. V is TRBV25-1 and J is TRBJ1-1; 7 bases map to TRBD1. Trimming removed 0 bases from V and 0 bases from J; junction bases left unmatched: 4. The CDR3 sequence is 16 residues long. CDR1 MGHDK and CDR2 SYGVNS come from the germline V gene.

The chain has TRBV7-2 and TRBJ1-1; a weak D match, TRBD1 (6 bases). V lost 5 bases, J lost 7 bases, and 14 bases lay in between. Germline V CDR1 and CDR2: SGHTA, FQGNSA. The length of the CDR3 is 13 residues. As DNA, the CDR3 is TGTGCCAGCAGCCGCTGGGAGACAGGTGAAGCTTTCTTT. This encodes CASSRWETGEAFF.

To note about this clone: At the DNA level, this CDR3 is encoded by other sequences in the same sample as well. The chain recombines TRBV27 with TRBJ2-7; no firm D call. Per the germline V gene, CDR1 is MNHEY and CDR2 is SMNVEV (reference sequence). The V and J ends lost 3 bases and 3 bases respectively, with 9 bases between them. The CDR3 sequence is 13 residues long. The CDR3 region is CASSFGRGYEQYF. The CDR3 coding sequence is TGTGCCAGCAGTTTCGGCAGAGGCTACGAGCAGTACTTC.

The chain employs TRBV19 and TRBJ2-3; 9 bases align to TRBD2. The CDR3 covers 14 residues. With 10 bases clipped from V and 3 bases from J, the junction kept 8 bases outside the gene matches. Per germline, CDR1 LNHDA and CDR2 SQIVND (reference sequence). CDR3 region: CATRPGLATDTQYF. In nucleotides, the CDR3 is TGTGCCACCAGGCCGGGACTAGCTACAGATACGCAGTATTTT.

V usage is TRBV5-4 and J usage is TRBJ2-3; 7 nucleotides match TRBD1. This CDR3 contains 14 residues. V trimming: 4 bases; J trimming: 5 bases; junction bases outside the gene matches: 7. Germline CDR1 is SGHNT and CDR2 is YYREEE (reference sequence). The chain's CDR3 is CASSPQTGRDTQYF. The CDR3 nucleotides are TGTGCCAGCAGCCCTCAGACAGGGAGAGATACGCAGTATTTT.

The rearrangement links TRBV6-5 to TRBJ2-7; TRBD1 agrees at 8 bases. This CDR3 contains 14 residues. The J segment lost 1 base and the V segment lost 5 bases, leaving 4 bases of the junction unmatched. Germline assignment: CDR1 MNHEY and CDR2 SVGAGI. CDR3 protein: CASSKQGASYEQYF. Written as DNA, the CDR3 is TGTGCCAGCAGTAAGCAGGGGGCATCCTACGAGCAGTACTTC.

The V call is TRBV6-5, the J call TRBJ2-7, with a weak D call TRBD2 (6 bases). Germline CDR1 reads MNHEY; CDR2 reads SVGAGI. CDR3 length: 14 residues. Deletions cut 8 bases from V and 3 bases from J, with 17 bases between. CDR3 DNA: TGTGCCAGCGCCCGGGGGACGGGTTTCTACGAGCAGTACTTC. Amino acid sequence: CASARGTGFYEQYF.

This clone was recorded only once. The chain joins TRBV2 to TRBJ2-1, with a tentative D call TRBD2 (6 bases). The CDR3 covers 11 residues. CDR1 is SNHLY and CDR2 is FYNNEI in the germline V gene. V shed 8 bases and J shed 4 bases, with 6 bases lying between them. Here the CDR3 reads CASREYNEQFF. DNA of the CDR3: TGTGCCAGCCGGGAGTACAATGAGCAGTTCTTC.

This sequence joins TRBV6-1 and TRBJ1-5; no clear D. The germline V gene has CDR1 MNHNS and CDR2 SASEGT. Trimming removed 7 bases at V and 5 bases at J, with 15 bases between. The CDR3 is made up of 14 amino acids. The CDR3: CASTRGLMDQPQHF. CDR3 DNA: TGTGCCAGCACCAGAGGATTAATGGATCAGCCCCAGCATTTT.

The V gene is TRBV5-1, the J gene TRBJ2-3; TRBD2 matches at 8 bases. CDR1 is SGHRS, CDR2 YFSETQ, per germline. CDR3 size: 14 residues. The V segment lost 2 bases and the J segment 1 base; nucleotides outside the gene matches: 0. CDR3 in DNA: TGCGCCAGCAGCTTTAGCGGGGGCACAGATACGCAGTATTTT. Encoded protein: CASSFSGGTDTQYF.

The V gene is TRBV11-2, the J gene TRBJ1-4; D remains ambiguous. Trimming pared 5 bases from V and 8 bases from J, leaving 12 bases between. CDR3 length: 13 amino acids. Per germline, CDR1 SGHAT and CDR2 FQNNGV. The DNA of the CDR3 is TGTGCCAGCAGCCACCTGAAAGCAGAAAAACTGTTTTTT. Translating gives CASSHLKAEKLFF.

This clone was detected only once. J is TRBJ2-2 and V is TRBV27; 7 nucleotides line up with TRBD1. The CDR3 has 22 residues. V was pared by 4 bases and J by 0 bases, with 23 bases of the junction left unmatched. Germline V gives CDR1 MNHEY, CDR2 SMNVEV (reference sequence). In nucleotides, the CDR3 is TGTGCCAGCAGTTCCACCCCGCCGTCGGACAGGCCCCATTCTGCGAACACCGGGGAGCTGTTTTTT. This gives the protein CASSSTPPSDRPHSANTGELFF.

J is TRBJ2-2 and V is TRBV6-5; D not resolved. Trimming took 6 bases from V and 4 from J, leaving 9 bases between them. The CDR3 runs to 13 residues. The V gene's germline CDR1 is MNHEY and CDR2 SVGAGI. The CDR3 spells CASSPPFTGELFF. The CDR3, as DNA: TGTGCCAGCAGCCCCCCGTTCACCGGGGAGCTGTTTTTT.

The V and J genes are TRBV5-1 and TRBJ2-5; D remains ambiguous. V was cut by 1 base and J by 3 bases, with 4 bases left in between. This CDR3 is 12 amino acids long. The germline V gene has CDR1 SGHRS and CDR2 YFSETQ. The CDR3 nucleotides are TGCGCCAGCAGCTTGCCCAAAGAGACCCAGTACTTC. Amino acids: CASSLPKETQYF.

V and J are TRBV28 and TRBJ2-3, with D unclear. This CDR3 contains 14 residues. V was clipped by 6 bases and J by 1 base, with 11 bases between them. From germline, CDR1 is MDHEN and CDR2 SYDVKM. The CDR3 spells CASSLRRGTDTQYF. The CDR3 nucleotides read TGTGCCAGCAGCCTAAGACGGGGCACAGATACGCAGTATTTT. Together with reference TRBV28 and TRBJ2-3, the CDR3 gives the full variable domain: DVKVTQSSRYLVKRTGEKVFLECVQDMDHENMFWYRQDPGLGLRLIYFSYDVKMKEKGDIPEGYSVSREKKERFSLILESASTNQTSMYLCASSLRRGTDTQYFGPGTRLTVL.

The chain carries TRBV7-2 and TRBJ1-1; unclear D gene. The V and J ends lost 1 base and 6 bases respectively, with 9 bases between them. CDR3 length equals 13 residues. Germline V gene data show CDR1 as SGHTA and CDR2 as FQGNSA. The CDR3 sequence is CASSLGPIAEAFF. The CDR3 nucleotides are TGTGCCAGCAGCTTAGGTCCCATAGCTGAAGCTTTCTTT.

The gene calls are TRBV5-1 and TRBJ2-2; TRBD1 is a possible D gene (6 bases). Germline V CDR1 and CDR2: SGHRS, YFSETQ. There are 19 residues in the CDR3. Trimming stripped 4 bases from V and 0 bases from J, with 22 bases between. The CDR3 DNA reads as TGCGCCAGCAGCCCCCGCGTCAGGGGAGTCTGGACGAACACCGGGGAGCTGTTTTTT. As protein: CASSPRVRGVWTNTGELFF. Full variable domain (rest looked up from reference TRBV5-1 and TRBJ2-2): KAGVTQTPRYLIKTRGQQVTLSCSPISGHRSVSWYQQTPGQGLQFLFEYFSETQRNKGNFPGRFSGRQFSNSRSEMNVSTLELGDSALYLCASSPRVRGVWTNTGELFFGEGSRLTVL.

The V call is TRBV2, the J call TRBJ2-2; tentative D call: TRBD1 (6 bases). The CDR3 loop spans 18 amino acids. V lost 4 bases and J lost 1, with 19 bases in between. Germline CDR1 reads SNHLY; CDR2 reads FYNNEI. The CDR3 loop is CASSGWGRGIGNTGELFF. In DNA form, the CDR3 reads TGTGCCAGCAGTGGGTGGGGCAGGGGTATCGGGAACACCGGGGAGCTGTTTTTT.

The chain joins TRBV7-8 to TRBJ1-4, with D possibly being TRBD1 (6 bases). CDR1 SGHVS and CDR2 FQNEAQ come from the germline V gene. Between the trimmed V and J ends, which lost 4 bases and 4 bases, there was a span of 10 bases. CDR3 length: 14 amino acids. CDR3 loop: CASSSGQSNEKLFF. The CDR3 bases are TGTGCCAGCAGCTCGGGACAAAGTAATGAAAAACTGTTTTTT.

DNA of the CDR3: TGCAGTGCTAGGATGGGGGCGCGAGCTTTCTTT. Translation gives CSARMGARAFF. The chain carries TRBV20-1 and TRBJ1-1; maybe TRBD1 (6 bases). Trimming cost V 3 bases and J 10 bases, with 12 bases left between them. In germline, CDR1 is DFQATT, CDR2 SNEGSKA (reference sequence). This CDR3 region has 11 residues.

The chain joins TRBV5-6 to TRBJ2-1; 8 nucleotides align to TRBD2. The germline V gene encodes CDR1 SGHDT and CDR2 YYEEEE. Germline trimming cut 3 bases from V and 5 bases from J; bases unmatched to any gene: 7. The CDR3 spans 15 residues. For the CDR3, the DNA is TGTGCCAGCAGCTGGCCGGGACTAGATGACAATGAGCAGTTCTTC. Its protein is CASSWPGLDDNEQFF.

V gene TRBV5-5 combines with J gene TRBJ2-1; D not certain. Germline V lookup: CDR1 SGHKS, CDR2 YYEKEE (reference sequence). V was clipped by 1 base and J by 4 bases, with 6 bases between them. The CDR3 has 13 amino acids. CDR3 bases: TGTGCCAGCAGCTTGTGGCAGTACAATGAGCAGTTCTTC. Translation: CASSLWQYNEQFF.

This chain connects TRBV10-3 to TRBJ1-2; 7 nucleotides agree with TRBD1. The CDR3 length is 13 residues. V lost 8 bases to trimming and J lost 4 bases; unmatched junction nucleotides: 7. The germline CDR1 and CDR2 sequences are ENHRY and SYGVKD. CDR3 amino acids: CAIPGTDFYGYTF. CDR3 nucleotides: TGTGCCATCCCCGGGACAGACTTCTATGGCTACACCTTC.

The gene calls are TRBV19 and TRBJ1-2; D gene uncertain. Per germline, CDR1 LNHDA and CDR2 SQIVND (reference sequence). The ends were cut back, 6 bases at V and 0 bases at J, with 14 bases in the middle. The CDR3 consists of 15 residues. The CDR3 spells CASSASGVTNYGYTF. The CDR3 region has the DNA TGTGCCAGTAGCGCATCCGGGGTTACTAACTATGGCTACACCTTC. The full variable domain, rest sourced from reference TRBV19 and TRBJ1-2, is DGGITQSPKYLFRKEGQNVTLSCEQNLNHDAMYWYRQDPGQGLRLIYYSQIVNDFQKGDIAEGYSVSREKKESFPLTVTSAQKNPTAFYLCASSASGVTNYGYTFGSGTRLTVV.